The source of this T cell receptor (beta chain) is a study of CD8 T cells in Susac syndrome. Findings and limits, study-wide: An acknowledgment was made by the study that its TCR sequencing and HLA analysis involved relatively few individuals.

The RNA, about 0.45 to 1 ug, was put through reverse transcription using random hexamers. By means of immunoSEQ multiplex PCR, TCR beta CDR3 spanning 54 Vbeta and 13 Jbeta underwent amplification. TCRdb re-called the immunoSEQ multiplex PCR reads with MiXCR, one entry per CDR3 protein. This table has some 300,000 distinct CDR3 sequences, about 89% appearing once. The study sequenced TCR beta in blood CD8+ and CD4+ T cells. Isolation of CD8+ and CD4+ T cells was performed negatively, whereas enrichment of TEMRA cells was done by FACS. In the case of this clonotype: What it binds is not known.

The CDR3 consists of 13 residues. Per the germline V gene, CDR1 is SQVTM and CDR2 is ANQGSEA. V lost 6 bases, J lost 3 bases, and 8 bases stayed unmatched. The gene calls are TRBV29-1 and TRBJ2-7; 7 bases line up with TRBD2. Sample: CD8+ T cells from PBMCs. The receptor was derived from a human donor with multiple sclerosis. CDR3 residues: CSVTRRGYYEQYF. The CDR3 DNA sequence: TGCAGCGTCACGAGGCGGGGGTACTACGAGCAGTACTTC.